A single T cell receptor (beta chain) is shown here with its context. Its antigen is undetermined. The data are from a study of blood T cells in healthy people across ages. Findings and limits, study-wide: With donor CMV status unknown, expanded clonotype changes were possibly confounded.

The use of a sample-barcoded 5' primer and a J-beta primer mix characterized a second PCR of about 7 to 12 cycles. Each cDNA molecule was tagged by a template-switch adaptor with 12 random nucleotides. TCRdb analysed the 5' RACE reads with MiXCR anew, one entry per CDR3 protein. The data contain about 1.4 million distinct CDR3 sequences, around 59% of them singletons. The CDR3 spans 15 residues. CDR1 LGHDT and CDR2 YNNKEL come from the germline V gene (reference sequence). V lost 1 base, J lost 2 bases, and 10 bases lay in between. This rearrangement joins TRBV3-1 to TRBJ2-3; D could derive from TRBD1 or TRBD2 (5 bases each). This TCR derives from a man aged 18-30 years in good health. The sequenced sample was blood. The CDR3 loop reads CASSQGGTNTDTQYF. The DNA for the CDR3 is TGTGCCAGCAGCCAAGGTGGGACCAACACAGATACGCAGTATTTT.